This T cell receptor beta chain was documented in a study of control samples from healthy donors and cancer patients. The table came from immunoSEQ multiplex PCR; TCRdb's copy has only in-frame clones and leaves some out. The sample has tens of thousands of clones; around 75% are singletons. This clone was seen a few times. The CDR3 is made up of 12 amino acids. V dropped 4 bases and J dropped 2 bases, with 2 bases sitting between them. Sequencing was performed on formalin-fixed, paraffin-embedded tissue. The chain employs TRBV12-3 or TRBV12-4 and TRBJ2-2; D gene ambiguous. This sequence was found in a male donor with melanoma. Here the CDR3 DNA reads TGTGCCAGCAGTTACAACACCGGGGAGCTGTTTTTT. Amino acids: CASSYNTGELFF.